These 3 T cell receptor beta chains came from one sample sequenced in a study of shared clonotypes between healthy human individuals. Produced via immunoSEQ multiplex PCR; TCRdb's table is partial and in-frame only. The table has about 2.4 million clones, around nine tenths seen once; the top ten hold 0.11% to 0.15%. The material sequenced was naive CD4+ T cells sorted from blood. Described subset: CD45RA+ positively selected. These TCRs come from a man between 18 and 35 years old in good health.

This rearrangement joins TRBV7-9 to TRBJ1-4; D ambiguous. Germline V gene lookup returns CDR1 SEHNR and CDR2 FQNEAQ (reference sequence). V was clipped by 9 bases and J by 2 bases, with 13 bases between them. There are 14 residues in the CDR3. CDR3 protein: CASNSALTNEKLFF. CDR3 sequence (DNA): TGTGCCAGTAACAGTGCCCTTACTAATGAAAAACTGTTTTTT.

The chain is built from TRBV10-3 and TRBJ2-5; the D is unclear. V was trimmed by 0 bases and J by 5 bases, leaving 13 bases between them. Germline V CDR1 and CDR2: ENHRY, SYGVKD. The CDR3 has 15 amino acids. CDR3 sequence (DNA): TGTGCCATCAGTGAGTCGGCTGGCGCCGGGGAGACCCAGTACTTC. This gives the protein CAISESAGAGETQYF.

The genes are TRBV19 and TRBJ1-1; 7 bases align to TRBD1. There are 13 residues in the CDR3. V lost 6 bases to trimming and J lost 1 base; unmatched junction nucleotides: 2. The germline CDR1 and CDR2 sequences are LNHDA and SQIVND (reference sequence). The CDR3 DNA is TGTGCCAGTAGGACAGGGAAGAACACTGAAGCTTTCTTT. As protein: CASRTGKNTEAFF.